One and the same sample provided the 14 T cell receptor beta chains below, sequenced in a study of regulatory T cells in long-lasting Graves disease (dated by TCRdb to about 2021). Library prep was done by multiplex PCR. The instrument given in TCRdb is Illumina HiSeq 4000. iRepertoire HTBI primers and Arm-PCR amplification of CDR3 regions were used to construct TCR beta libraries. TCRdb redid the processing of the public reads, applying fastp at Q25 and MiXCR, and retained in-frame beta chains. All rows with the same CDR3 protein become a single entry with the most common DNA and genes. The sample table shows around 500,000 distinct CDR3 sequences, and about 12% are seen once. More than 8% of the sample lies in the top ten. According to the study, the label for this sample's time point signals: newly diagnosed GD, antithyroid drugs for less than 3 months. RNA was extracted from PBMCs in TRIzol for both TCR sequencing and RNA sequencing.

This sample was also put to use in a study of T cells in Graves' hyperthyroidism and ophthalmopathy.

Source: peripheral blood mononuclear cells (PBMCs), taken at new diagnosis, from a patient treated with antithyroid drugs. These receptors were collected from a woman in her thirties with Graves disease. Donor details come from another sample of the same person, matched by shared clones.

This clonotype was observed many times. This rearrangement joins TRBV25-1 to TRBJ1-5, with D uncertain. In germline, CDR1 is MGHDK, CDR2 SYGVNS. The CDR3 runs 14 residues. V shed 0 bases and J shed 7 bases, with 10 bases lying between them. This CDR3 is CASSEYPGKQPQHF. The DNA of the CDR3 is TGTGCCAGCAGTGAATACCCGGGAAAACAGCCCCAGCATTTT.

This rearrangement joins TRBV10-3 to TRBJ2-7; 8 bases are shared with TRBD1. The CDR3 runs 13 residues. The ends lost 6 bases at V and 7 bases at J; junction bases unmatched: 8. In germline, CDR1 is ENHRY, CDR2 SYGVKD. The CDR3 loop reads CAIRSQGAREQYF. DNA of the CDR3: TGTGCCATCAGAAGTCAGGGGGCAAGAGAGCAGTACTTC.

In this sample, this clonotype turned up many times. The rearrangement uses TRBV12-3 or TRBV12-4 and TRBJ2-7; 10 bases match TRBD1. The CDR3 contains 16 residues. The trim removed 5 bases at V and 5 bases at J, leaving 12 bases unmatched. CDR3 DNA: TGTGCCAGCAGTCCTAACCGCCGGGACAGGGGTCACGAGCAGTACTTC. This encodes CASSPNRRDRGHEQYF.

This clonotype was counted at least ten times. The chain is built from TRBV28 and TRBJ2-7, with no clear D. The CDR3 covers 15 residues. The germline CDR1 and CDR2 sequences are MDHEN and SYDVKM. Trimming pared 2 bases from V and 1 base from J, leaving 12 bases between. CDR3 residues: CASSLGRLPSYEQYF. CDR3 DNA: TGTGCCAGCAGTTTAGGTAGGCTGCCGTCCTACGAGCAGTACTTC.

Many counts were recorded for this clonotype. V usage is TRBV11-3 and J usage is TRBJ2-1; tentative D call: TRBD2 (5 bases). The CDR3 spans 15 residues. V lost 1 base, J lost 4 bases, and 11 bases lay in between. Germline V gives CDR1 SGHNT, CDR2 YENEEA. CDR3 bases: TGTGCCAGCAGCTTAGCGCGAGAGGGATACAATGAGCAGTTCTTC. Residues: CASSLAREGYNEQFF.

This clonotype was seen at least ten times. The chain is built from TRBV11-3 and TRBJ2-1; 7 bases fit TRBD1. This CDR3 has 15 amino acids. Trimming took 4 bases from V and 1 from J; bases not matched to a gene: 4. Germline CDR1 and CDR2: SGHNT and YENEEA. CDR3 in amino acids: CASSSVTGSYNEQFF. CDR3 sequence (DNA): TGTGCCAGCAGCTCCGTGACAGGGTCCTACAATGAGCAGTTCTTC.

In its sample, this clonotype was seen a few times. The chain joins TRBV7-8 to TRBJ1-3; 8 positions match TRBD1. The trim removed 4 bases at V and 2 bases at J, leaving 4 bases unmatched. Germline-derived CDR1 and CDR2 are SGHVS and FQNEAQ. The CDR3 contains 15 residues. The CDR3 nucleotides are TGTGCCAGCAGCTCGCAGGGGGCGCCTGGAAACACCATATATTTT. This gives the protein CASSSQGAPGNTIYF.

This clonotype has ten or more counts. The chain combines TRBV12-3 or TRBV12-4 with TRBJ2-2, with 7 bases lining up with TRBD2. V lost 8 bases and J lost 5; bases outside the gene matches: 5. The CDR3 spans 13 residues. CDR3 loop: CASGLADTGELFF. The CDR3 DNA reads TGTGCCAGCGGGCTAGCGGATACCGGGGAGCTGTTTTTT.

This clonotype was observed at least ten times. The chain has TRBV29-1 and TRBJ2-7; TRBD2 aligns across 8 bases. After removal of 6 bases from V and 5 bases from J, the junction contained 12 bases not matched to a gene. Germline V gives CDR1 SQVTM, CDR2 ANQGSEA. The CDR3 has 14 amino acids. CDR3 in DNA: TGCAGCGTGGCCGGGGGGGTTTTGTCCCACGAGCAGTACTTC. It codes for CSVAGGVLSHEQYF.

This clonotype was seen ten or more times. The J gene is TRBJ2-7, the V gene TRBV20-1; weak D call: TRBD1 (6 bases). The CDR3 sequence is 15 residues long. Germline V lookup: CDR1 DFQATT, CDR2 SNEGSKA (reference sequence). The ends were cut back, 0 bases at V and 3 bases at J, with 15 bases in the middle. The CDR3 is CSARDFFGQHYEQYF. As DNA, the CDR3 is TGCAGTGCTAGAGATTTCTTCGGACAGCACTACGAGCAGTACTTC.

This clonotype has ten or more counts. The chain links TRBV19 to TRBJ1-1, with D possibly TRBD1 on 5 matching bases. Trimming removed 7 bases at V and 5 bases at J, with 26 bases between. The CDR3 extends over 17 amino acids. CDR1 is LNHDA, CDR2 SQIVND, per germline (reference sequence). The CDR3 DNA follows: TGTGCCAGTATCCGACTGAATGTGGGGGTTTACGTTACTGAAGCTTTCTTT. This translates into CASIRLNVGVYVTEAFF.

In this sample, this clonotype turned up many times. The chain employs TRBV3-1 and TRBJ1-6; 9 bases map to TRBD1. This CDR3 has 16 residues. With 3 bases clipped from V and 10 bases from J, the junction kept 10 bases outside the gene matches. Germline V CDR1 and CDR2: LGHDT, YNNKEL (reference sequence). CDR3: CASSHRGTGRFSPLHF. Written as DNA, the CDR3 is TGTGCCAGCAGCCACCGAGGGACAGGGAGGTTCTCACCCCTCCACTTT.

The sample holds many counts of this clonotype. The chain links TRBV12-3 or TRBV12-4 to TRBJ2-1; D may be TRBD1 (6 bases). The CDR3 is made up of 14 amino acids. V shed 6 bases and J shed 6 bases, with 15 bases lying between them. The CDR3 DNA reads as TGTGCCAGCAGCAAGGACGGACAGTTCAATGAGCAGTTCTTC. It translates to CASSKDGQFNEQFF.

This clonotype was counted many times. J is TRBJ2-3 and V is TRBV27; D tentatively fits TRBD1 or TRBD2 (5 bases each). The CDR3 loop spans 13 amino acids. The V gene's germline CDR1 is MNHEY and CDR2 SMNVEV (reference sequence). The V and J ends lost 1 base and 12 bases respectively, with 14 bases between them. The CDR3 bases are TGTGCCAGCAGTTTATTCCGGGACCTAGAACAGTATTTT. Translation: CASSLFRDLEQYF.